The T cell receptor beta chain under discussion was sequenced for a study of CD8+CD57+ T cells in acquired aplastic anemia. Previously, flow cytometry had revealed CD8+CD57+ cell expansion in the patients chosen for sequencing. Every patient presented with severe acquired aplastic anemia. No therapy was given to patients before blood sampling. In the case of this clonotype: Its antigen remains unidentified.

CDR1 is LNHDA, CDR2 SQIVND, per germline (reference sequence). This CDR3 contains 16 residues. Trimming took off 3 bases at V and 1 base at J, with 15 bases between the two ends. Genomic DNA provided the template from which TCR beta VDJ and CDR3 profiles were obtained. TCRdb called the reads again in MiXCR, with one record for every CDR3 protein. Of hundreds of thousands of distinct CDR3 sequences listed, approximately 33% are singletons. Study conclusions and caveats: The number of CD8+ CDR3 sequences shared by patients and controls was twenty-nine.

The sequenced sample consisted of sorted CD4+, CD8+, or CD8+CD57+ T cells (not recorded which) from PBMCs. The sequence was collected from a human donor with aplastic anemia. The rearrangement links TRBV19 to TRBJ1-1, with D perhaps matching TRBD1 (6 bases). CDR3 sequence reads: CASSILTGIGNTEAFF. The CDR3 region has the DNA TGTGCCAGTAGTATCCTGACAGGTATAGGGAACACTGAAGCTTTCTTT.